This T cell receptor (beta chain) was recorded in a study of T-cell memory formation after mild COVID-19. The study's findings and limits: Cross-reactive memory apparently joined, as some responding clones appeared in pre-infection memory.

The V and J ends lost 3 bases and 8 bases, in that order; junction bases with no gene match: 9. The CDR3 is 14 residues long. The V gene's germline CDR1 is MGHRA and CDR2 YSYEKL. This clonotype has more than one count but fewer than ten. Its antigen is as yet unknown. TCRdb re-analysed the 5' RACE reads in MiXCR, keeping a single row per CDR3 protein. This sample has fewer than 700,000 distinct CDR3 sequences; more than 15% occur once, and the top ten carry about 12%. This clonotype originated in an adult woman who had mild COVID-19 (a few samples of this study predate the infection). Cell type and time point are not known. Sequencing used PBMCs or a T cell subset sorted from them (not recorded which). The V and J genes are TRBV4-1 and TRBJ1-2, with TRBD1 matching over 7 bases. CDR3 nucleotides: TGCGCCAGCAGCCAGTCGAGGGGGCTCGGCGGCTACACCTTC. It is translated as CASSQSRGLGGYTF.